This T cell receptor beta chain was sequenced for a study of blood T cell repertoires in COVID-19. Study information: Sources were T cells, B-cell-depleted T cells, or PBMCs; the material itself was cDNA or gDNA.

The data were produced by immunoSEQ multiplex PCR, yet TCRdb's version contains in-frame clones alone and is incomplete. This sample has under 200,000 clones, with around 82% found just once. Source material: peripheral blood. The TCR comes from a woman aged 80 or over with acute or convalescent COVID-19.

CDR3 residues: CASSDGRANTEAFF. The CDR3 DNA reads as TGTGCCAGCAGTGACGGTAGAGCGAACACTGAAGCTTTCTTT. V usage is TRBV6-1 and J usage is TRBJ1-1; D not certain. V gave up 3 bases and J gave up 1 base, with 9 bases separating them. Per germline, CDR1 MNHNS and CDR2 SASEGT. The CDR3 has 14 residues.